This TCR beta chain was found in a study of Graves' ophthalmopathy and Graves' hyperthyroidism. Overall study findings and caveats: Using a 13-signature model, the authors split ophthalmopathy from stable hyperthyroidism, with roughly 90% sensitivity and 65% to 82% specificity.

Notes on this clonotype: Its antigen remains unidentified.

The TCR beta CDR3 regions underwent amplification from RNA transcripts. The first round was an RT-PCR with HTBI primers, and the second round was a multiplex PCR. TCRdb processed the multiplex PCR reads anew with MiXCR; each CDR3 protein has one entry. The repertoire includes about 700,000 distinct CDR3 sequences, 40% of them detected once, and roughly 45% sits in the top ten. Uncontrolled infections, other autoimmune diseases, pregnancy or lactation barred patients from enrollment. This CDR3 contains 17 residues. V lost 0 bases to trimming and J lost 5 bases, with 19 bases between them. The germline gives CDR1 LNHDA, CDR2 SQIVND (reference sequence).

The chain joins TRBV19 to TRBJ1-1; no reliable D call. The origin of this receptor is an adult man with Graves' ophthalmopathy. Sequencing was performed on peripheral blood. The CDR3 bases are TGTGCCAGTAGTATAGACCAACGGGCGGGGATCTGGACTGAAGCTTTCTTT. Translation gives CASSIDQRAGIWTEAFF. The full variable domain, rest sourced from reference TRBV19 and TRBJ1-1, is DGGITQSPKYLFRKEGQNVTLSCEQNLNHDAMYWYRQDPGQGLRLIYYSQIVNDFQKGDIAEGYSVSREKKESFPLTVTSAQKNPTAFYLCASSIDQRAGIWTEAFFGQGTRLTVV.